Given below is one TCR beta chain in context. Germline V lookup: CDR1 LGHNA, CDR2 YNFKEQ. This CDR3 spans 19 amino acids. Trimming stripped 0 bases from V and 5 bases from J, with 26 bases between. The assay was immunoSEQ multiplex PCR, and TCRdb's table has in-frame clones only and misses some. The sample includes approximately 980,000 clones, about three quarters seen only once; the top ten take around 1.4%. This entry is derived from a study of shared clonotypes between healthy human individuals. The chain couples TRBV4-2 to TRBJ2-7; D ambiguous. Sequenced input: memory CD4+ T cells sorted from blood. The subset here: CD45RA-negative fraction. This receptor was taken from a young man in good health. The CDR3, as DNA: TGTGCCAGCAGCCAAGAGGTATCACTGGGGATCCCCCCATCCCACGAGCAGTACTTC. Translated: CASSQEVSLGIPPSHEQYF.